This T cell receptor beta chain was recovered during a study of T-cell memory formation after mild COVID-19. CDR3 length equals 15 residues. Germline V CDR1 and CDR2: LNHDA, SQIVND (reference sequence). V gave up 5 bases and J gave up 5 bases; unmatched junction bases: 6. TCRdb passed the 5' RACE reads through MiXCR, listing each CDR3 protein once. This table holds hundreds of thousands of distinct CDR3 sequences, roughly 18% found once. Findings and limits, study-wide: Contracting clones, day 15 to 85, had balanced CD4/CD8, and later expanders favored CD4+.

This clonotype was seen once. What it binds is not known. The chain employs TRBV19 and TRBJ1-1; TRBD1 aligns across 12 bases. The sequenced sample consisted of PBMCs or a T cell subset sorted from them (not recorded which). The receptor was isolated from an adult woman who had mild COVID-19 (a few samples of this study predate the infection). Cell type and time point are not known. The CDR3 sequence is CASSRDRGRKTEAFF. CDR3 DNA: TGTGCCAGTAGTCGGGACAGGGGGCGAAAAACTGAAGCTTTCTTT.